Listed below are T cell receptor beta chains from one sample, sequenced in a study of cytomegalovirus exposure and HLA in healthy donors. Some clones are missing from TCRdb's copy, which holds only in-frame ones; the method was immunoSEQ multiplex PCR. The repertoire consists of 55,000 to 70,000 clones, with approximately 78% occurring once and the leading ten covering about 8%. Sequencing was done on a sample of PBMCs. The receptors here all came from a man aged 18-30 years in good health and CMV-seropositive. CDR3s include the opening cysteine and the closing phenylalanine or tryptophan. The D gene is left open where the match is weak. Only part of the rows carry a size: once, few, many, or a class if the clone is expanded.

CDR3 protein	CDR3 DNA	V gene	J gene	D gene	clone size
CASSPTSGSIWEQFF	TGTGCCAGCAGCCCCACTAGCGGGAGTATTTGGGAGCAGTTCTTC	TRBV6-5	TRBJ2-1	TRBD2	few
CATSTPGAYGYTF	TGTGCCACCTCGACCCCAGGGGCCTATGGCTACACCTTC	TRBV6-1	TRBJ1-2	.	.
CASSQDRGAYNEQFF	TGTGCCAGCAGCCAAGACAGGGGTGCCTACAATGAGCAGTTCTTC	TRBV14	TRBJ2-1	.	once
CAWSDRGNTEAFF	TGTGCCTGGAGTGACAGGGGTAACACTGAAGCTTTCTTT	TRBV30	TRBJ1-1	TRBD1	.
CASSQVRGGILGYTF	TGCGCCAGCAGCCAAGTGAGGGGGGGCATTCTTGGCTACACCTTC	TRBV4-1	TRBJ1-2	.	.
CASRTGVSGNTIYF	TGTGCCAGCAGGACAGGAGTCTCTGGAAACACCATATATTTT	TRBV25-1	TRBJ1-3	.	.
CASSETSRWDEQFF	TGTGCCAGCAGCGAGACTAGCCGTTGGGATGAGCAGTTCTTC	TRBV9	TRBJ2-1	TRBD2	.
CASSQDKARVNAFF	TGTGCCAGCAGCCAAGATAAGGCGAGGGTCAATGCTTTCTTT	TRBV14	TRBJ1-1	.	.
CAWRLVGRDGDYSGANVLTF	TGTGCCTGGAGACTAGTGGGGCGGGACGGAGATTACTCTGGGGCCAACGTCCTGACTTTC	TRBV30	TRBJ2-6	.	once
CASSPGGQGRNEQFF	TGTGCCAGCTCCCCAGGGGGACAGGGTCGGAATGAGCAGTTCTTC	TRBV6-4	TRBJ2-1	TRBD1	.
CASSSSWTSDEAFF	TGTGCCAGCAGTTCCTCTTGGACATCAGATGAAGCTTTCTTT	TRBV6-5	TRBJ1-1	.	once
CASSYSPSQTEAFF	TGTGCCAGCAGTTACTCCCCCTCGCAGACTGAAGCTTTCTTT	TRBV6-5	TRBJ1-1	.	.
CASSSRTGGSYGYTF	TGTGCCAGCAGCTCGCGGACAGGCGGAAGCTATGGCTACACCTTC	TRBV7-9	TRBJ1-2	TRBD1	.
CAWDRGSSPLHF	TGTGCCTGGGACAGGGGCAGCTCACCCCTCCACTTT	TRBV30	TRBJ1-6	TRBD1	.
CASSSGAGPYEQYF	TGTGCCAGCAGTTCGGGAGCCGGGCCCTACGAGCAGTACTTC	TRBV2	TRBJ2-7	.	.
CASSFGAGKDEQFF	TGTGCCAGCAGCTTTGGGGCGGGGAAGGATGAGCAGTTCTTC	TRBV5-6	TRBJ2-1	.	.
CASSDWQAYEQYF	TGCGCCAGCAGTGACTGGCAGGCCTACGAGCAGTACTTC	TRBV10-2	TRBJ2-7	.	few
CASSFPGARGFTF	TGTGCCAGCAGTTTCCCCGGTGCCAGGGGGTTCACCTTC	TRBV6-5	TRBJ1-2	TRBD1	.
CASSPGQGFRELFF	TGCGCCAGCAGCCCGGGACAGGGGTTCCGGGAGCTGTTTTTT	TRBV5-1	TRBJ2-2	TRBD1	.
CASSSRERSYEQYF	TGTGCCAGCAGCTCACGGGAGAGGTCCTACGAGCAGTACTTC	TRBV7-9	TRBJ2-7	.	few
CASSSRDSSYGYTF	TGTGCCAGCAGCTCCCGGGACAGCAGCTATGGCTACACCTTC	TRBV7-8	TRBJ1-2	TRBD1	.
CASSLGDRVSPLHF	TGTGCCAGCAGCTTGGGGGACAGGGTTTCACCCCTCCACTTT	TRBV5-4	TRBJ1-6	TRBD1	.
CASSGLSSGSPYEQYF	TGTGCCAGCAGCGGTCTATCTAGCGGGAGTCCCTACGAGCAGTACTTC	TRBV5-4	TRBJ2-7	TRBD2	.
CATSRVGQGNANEQFF	TGTGCCACCAGCAGAGTGGGGCAGGGAAACGCTAATGAGCAGTTCTTC	TRBV15	TRBJ2-1	.	.
CASRTGAAPDYGYTF	TGTGCCAGCAGGACAGGTGCAGCTCCGGACTATGGCTACACCTTC	TRBV28	TRBJ1-2	.	.
CASSGTTGGDYGYTF	TGTGCCAGCAGTGGAACAACAGGGGGCGATTATGGCTACACCTTC	TRBV6-1	TRBJ1-2	TRBD1	.
CASERPDYGYTF	TGTGCCAGCGAACGTCCGGACTATGGCTACACCTTC	TRBV6-1	TRBJ1-2	.	few
CASSQAPDQETQYF	TGCGCCAGCAGCCAAGCCCCGGACCAAGAGACCCAGTACTTC	TRBV4-1	TRBJ2-5	.	.
CASSHLWTSGGSYEQYF	TGCGCCAGCAGCCACCTCTGGACTAGCGGGGGCTCCTACGAGCAGTACTTC	TRBV4-1	TRBJ2-7	TRBD2	.
CAWSPGGVDTEAFF	TGTGCCTGGAGTCCGGGGGGGGTTGACACTGAAGCTTTCTTT	TRBV30	TRBJ1-1	.	.
CASSFGGLAGSLTDTQYF	TGTGCCAGCAGCTTCGGAGGACTAGCGGGGAGTCTCACAGATACGCAGTATTTT	TRBV5-4	TRBJ2-3	TRBD2	few
CASTQGYEQYF	TGTGCCAGCACTCAGGGCTACGAGCAGTACTTC	TRBV6-5	TRBJ2-7	.	.
CASSEKWQGYQPQHF	TGTGCCAGCAGTGAAAAGTGGCAGGGGTATCAGCCCCAGCATTTT	TRBV6-1	TRBJ1-5	.	once
CASSLVQEIDTQYF	TGTGCCAGCAGCTTAGTACAGGAGATTGATACGCAGTATTTT	TRBV7-9	TRBJ2-3	.	few
CASGLAGGYNEQFF	TGTGCCAGCGGACTAGCGGGGGGGTACAATGAGCAGTTCTTC	TRBV25-1	TRBJ2-1	TRBD2	.
CASSLRTSGGGQETQYF	TGTGCCAGCAGCCTACGGACTAGCGGGGGGGGTCAAGAGACCCAGTACTTC	TRBV11-2	TRBJ2-5	TRBD2	.
CASSLVSGGAQYF	TGTGCCAGCAGCTTAGTGTCAGGGGGCGCCCAGTACTTC	TRBV7-9	TRBJ2-5	TRBD1	.
CASSPQGTSGYEQYF	TGTGCCAGCAGCCCCCAGGGGACTAGCGGCTACGAGCAGTACTTC	TRBV11-2	TRBJ2-7	TRBD2	.
CASSVGQGETQYF	TGTGCCAGCAGTGTGGGGCAAGGGGAGACCCAGTACTTC	TRBV6-4	TRBJ2-5	.	.
CASSAPGTVNEKLFF	TGTGCCAGCAGTGCCCCCGGGACAGTTAATGAAAAACTGTTTTTT	TRBV25-1	TRBJ1-4	TRBD1	.
CASTPGSGAYNEQFF	TGTGCCAGCACCCCGGGAAGCGGGGCATACAATGAGCAGTTCTTC	TRBV7-6	TRBJ2-1	TRBD2	few
CASSRALNTEAFF	TGTGCCAGTAGTAGGGCCCTTAACACTGAAGCTTTCTTT	TRBV19	TRBJ1-1	.	.
CAWIPGGFPDGNTIYF	TGTGCCTGGATCCCTGGAGGGTTCCCCGACGGAAACACCATATATTTT	TRBV30	TRBJ1-3	.	.
CASSYGRGFRYGYTF	TGTGCCAGCAGTTACGGGAGGGGGTTTCGGTATGGCTACACCTTC	TRBV6-5	TRBJ1-2	.	.
CAWSPYGSNQPQHF	TGTGCCTGGAGTCCGTACGGGAGCAATCAGCCCCAGCATTTT	TRBV30	TRBJ1-5	.	.
CASSLSIRVGETQYF	TGTGCCAGCAGCCTCTCAATCAGGGTTGGGGAGACCCAGTACTTC	TRBV7-2	TRBJ2-5	.	.
CASRSGDYEQYF	TGTGCCAGCAGGTCAGGGGATTACGAGCAGTACTTC	TRBV5-4	TRBJ2-7	.	.
CSVSTASTLEAFF	TGCAGCGTTTCGACAGCCTCTACGCTCGAAGCTTTCTTT	TRBV29-1	TRBJ1-1	.	.
CATSKGADTEAFF	TGTGCCACCAGTAAGGGGGCCGACACTGAAGCTTTCTTT	TRBV15	TRBJ1-1	TRBD1	.
CASHPSGIVNTEAFF	TGTGCCAGCCATCCCTCAGGGATCGTGAACACTGAAGCTTTCTTT	TRBV27	TRBJ1-1	.	.
CAWSRGGLETQYF	TGTGCCTGGAGCCGAGGAGGGTTGGAGACCCAGTACTTC	TRBV30	TRBJ2-5	.	.
CASSLRLAGVRTDTQYF	TGCGCCAGCAGCCTCCGACTAGCGGGGGTTAGGACAGATACGCAGTATTTT	TRBV4-1	TRBJ2-3	TRBD2	.
CASSPGETYGYTF	TGTGCCAGCAGCCCGGGAGAGACCTATGGCTACACCTTC	TRBV5-6	TRBJ1-2	.	.
CASGIAGTNEQFF	TGCGCCAGCGGAATAGCGGGCACCAATGAGCAGTTCTTC	TRBV5-1	TRBJ2-1	TRBD2	.
CAWSVGQGAEQYF	TGTGCCTGGAGTGTCGGTCAGGGGGCCGAGCAGTACTTC	TRBV30	TRBJ2-7	TRBD1	.